This T cell receptor beta chain derives from a study of T cell responses to AZD1222 COVID-19 vaccine. Sequencing used immunoSEQ multiplex PCR; TCRdb keeps in-frame clones, though not all of them. The sample lists around 140,000 clones; roughly nine tenths were seen once. Combined were second doses at about 4 or about 12 weeks. Germline CDR1 and CDR2: SGHRS and YFSETQ. This CDR3 comprises 16 residues. V was clipped by 7 bases and J by 0 bases; unmatched bases: 8. The sample in question was peripheral blood, obtained 28 days after the second AZD1222 dose. The chain recombines TRBV5-1 with TRBJ2-2; 8 bases map to TRBD1. The TCR originated in an adult who received the AZD1222 COVID-19 vaccine. The CDR3, as DNA: TGCGCCAGCTACACGACAGGGGCCTCGAACACCGGGGAGCTGTTTTTT. This encodes CASYTTGASNTGELFF.